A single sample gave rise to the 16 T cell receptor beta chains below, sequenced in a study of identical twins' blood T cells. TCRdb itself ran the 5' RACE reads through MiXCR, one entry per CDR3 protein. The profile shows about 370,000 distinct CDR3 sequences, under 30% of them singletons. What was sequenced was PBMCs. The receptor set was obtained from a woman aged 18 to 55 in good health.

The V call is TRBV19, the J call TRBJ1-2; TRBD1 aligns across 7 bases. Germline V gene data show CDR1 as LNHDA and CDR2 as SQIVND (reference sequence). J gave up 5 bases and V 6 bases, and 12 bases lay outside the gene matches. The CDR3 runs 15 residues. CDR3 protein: CASSLPPPGGYGYTF. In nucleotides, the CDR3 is TGTGCCAGTAGCCTACCTCCCCCAGGGGGGTATGGCTACACCTTC.

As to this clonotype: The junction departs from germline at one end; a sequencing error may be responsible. The CDR3 loop is CAGRGQGDDTQYF. The DNA for the CDR3 is TGTGCCGGCAGAGGACAAGGGGACGATACGCAGTATTTT. This chain joins TRBV9 and TRBJ2-3; D is perhaps TRBD1 or TRBD2 (5 bases each). Germline assignment: CDR1 SGDLS and CDR2 YYNGEE. The length of the CDR3 is 13 residues.

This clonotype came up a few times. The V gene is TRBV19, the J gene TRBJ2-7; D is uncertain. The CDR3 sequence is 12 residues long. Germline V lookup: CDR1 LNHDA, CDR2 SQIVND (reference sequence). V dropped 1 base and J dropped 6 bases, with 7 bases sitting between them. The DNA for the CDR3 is TGTGCCAGTAGTATAGGGCAGGCCGAGCAGTACTTC. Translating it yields CASSIGQAEQYF.

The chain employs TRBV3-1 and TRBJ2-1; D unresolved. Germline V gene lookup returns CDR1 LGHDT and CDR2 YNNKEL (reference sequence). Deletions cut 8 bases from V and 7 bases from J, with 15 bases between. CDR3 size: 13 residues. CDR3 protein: CASSTARWNEQFF. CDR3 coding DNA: TGTGCCAGCTCCACTGCCAGGTGGAATGAGCAGTTCTTC.

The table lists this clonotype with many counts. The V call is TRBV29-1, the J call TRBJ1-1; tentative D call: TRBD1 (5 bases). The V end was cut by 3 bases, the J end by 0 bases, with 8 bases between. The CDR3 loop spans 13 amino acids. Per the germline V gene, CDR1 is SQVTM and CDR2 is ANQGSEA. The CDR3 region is CSVDRALNTEAFF. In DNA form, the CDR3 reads TGCAGCGTTGACAGGGCCCTGAACACTGAAGCTTTCTTT. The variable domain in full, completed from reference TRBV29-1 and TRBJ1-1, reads SAVISQKPSRDICQRGTSLTIQCQVDSQVTMMFWYRQQPGQSLTLIATANQGSEATYESGFVIDKFPISRPNLTFSTLTVSNMSPEDSSIYLCSVDRALNTEAFFGQGTRLTVV.

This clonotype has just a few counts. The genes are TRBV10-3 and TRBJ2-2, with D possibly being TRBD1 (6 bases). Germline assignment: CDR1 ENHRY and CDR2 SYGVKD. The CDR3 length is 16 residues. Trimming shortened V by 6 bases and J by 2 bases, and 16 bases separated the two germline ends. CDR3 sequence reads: CAIRKNRDTNTGELFF. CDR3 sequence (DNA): TGTGCCATCAGAAAAAACCGGGACACCAACACCGGGGAGCTGTTTTTT.

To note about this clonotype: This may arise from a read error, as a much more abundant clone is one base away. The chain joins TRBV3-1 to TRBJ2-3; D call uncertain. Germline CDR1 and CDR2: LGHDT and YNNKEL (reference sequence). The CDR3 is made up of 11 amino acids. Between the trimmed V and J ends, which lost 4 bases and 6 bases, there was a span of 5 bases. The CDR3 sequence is CASSRWDTQYF. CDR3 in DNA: TGTGCCAGCAGCCGGTGGGATACGCAGTATTTT.

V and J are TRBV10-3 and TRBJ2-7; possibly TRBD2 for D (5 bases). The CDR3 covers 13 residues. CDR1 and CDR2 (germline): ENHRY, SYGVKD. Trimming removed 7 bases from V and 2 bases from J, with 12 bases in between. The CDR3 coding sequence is TGTGCCATCAAGGACTCCACGACCTACGAGCAGTACTTC. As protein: CAIKDSTTYEQYF.

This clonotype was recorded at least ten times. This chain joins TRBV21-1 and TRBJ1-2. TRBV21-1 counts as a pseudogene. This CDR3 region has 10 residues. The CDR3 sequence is CASSLHGYTF. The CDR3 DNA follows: TGTGCCAGCTCTCTCCATGGCTACACCTTC.

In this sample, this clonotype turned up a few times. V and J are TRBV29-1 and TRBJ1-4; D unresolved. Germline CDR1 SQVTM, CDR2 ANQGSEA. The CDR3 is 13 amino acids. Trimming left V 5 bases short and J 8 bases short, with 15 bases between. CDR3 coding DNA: TGCAGCGTTTATTCGGGAGAACCGGAAAAACTGTTTTTT. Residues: CSVYSGEPEKLFF.

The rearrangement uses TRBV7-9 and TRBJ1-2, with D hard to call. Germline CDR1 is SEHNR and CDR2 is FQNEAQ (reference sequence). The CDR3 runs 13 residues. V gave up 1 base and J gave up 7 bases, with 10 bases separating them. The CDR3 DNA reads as TGTGCCAGCAGCTTAGATGGACTCCGTGGCTACACCTTC. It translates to CASSLDGLRGYTF.

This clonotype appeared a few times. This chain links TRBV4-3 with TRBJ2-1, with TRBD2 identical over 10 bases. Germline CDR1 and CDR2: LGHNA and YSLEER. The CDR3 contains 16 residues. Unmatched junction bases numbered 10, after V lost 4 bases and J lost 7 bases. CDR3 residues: CASSPGLADLDNEQFF. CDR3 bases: TGCGCCAGCAGCCCAGGACTAGCGGACCTTGATAATGAGCAGTTCTTC.

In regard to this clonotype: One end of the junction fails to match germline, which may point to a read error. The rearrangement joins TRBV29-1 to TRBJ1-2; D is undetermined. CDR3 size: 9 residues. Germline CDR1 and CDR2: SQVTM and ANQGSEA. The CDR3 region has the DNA TGCAGCGTTGAAGATCTTCGAGCCTTC. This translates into CSVEDLRAF.

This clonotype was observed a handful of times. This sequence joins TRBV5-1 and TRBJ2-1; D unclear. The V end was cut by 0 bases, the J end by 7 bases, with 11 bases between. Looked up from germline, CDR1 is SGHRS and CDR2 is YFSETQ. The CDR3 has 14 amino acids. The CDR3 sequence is CASSLAGTKNEQFF. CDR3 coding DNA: TGCGCCAGCAGCTTGGCCGGTACTAAAAATGAGCAGTTCTTC.

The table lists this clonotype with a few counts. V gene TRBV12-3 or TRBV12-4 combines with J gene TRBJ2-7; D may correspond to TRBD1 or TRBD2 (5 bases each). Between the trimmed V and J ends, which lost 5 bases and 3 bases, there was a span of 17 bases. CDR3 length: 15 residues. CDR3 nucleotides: TGTGCCAGCAGTCTCGACATGAGGGGATTCTACGAGCAGTACTTC. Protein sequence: CASSLDMRGFYEQYF.

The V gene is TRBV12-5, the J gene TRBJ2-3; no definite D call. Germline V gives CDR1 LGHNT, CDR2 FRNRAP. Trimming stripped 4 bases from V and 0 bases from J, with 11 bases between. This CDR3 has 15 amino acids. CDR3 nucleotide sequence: TGTGCTAGTGGTTCCCGATACTCTAGCACAGATACGCAGTATTTT. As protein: CASGSRYSSTDTQYF. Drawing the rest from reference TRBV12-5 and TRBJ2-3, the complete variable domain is DARVTQTPRHKVTEMGQEVTMRCQPILGHNTVFWYRQTMMQGLELLAYFRNRAPLDDSGMPKDRFSAEMPDATLATLKIQPSEPRDSAVYFCASGSRYSSTDTQYFGPGTRLTVL.